This T cell receptor (beta chain) comes out of a study of cytomegalovirus exposure and HLA in healthy donors. Across the whole study: Earlier findings included some 100 million unique TCR beta sequences obtained from 180 million or so T cells. The study, taken as a whole, reports: TCR beta sequences reportedly predicted most subjects' HLA-A and HLA-B alleles accurately. Most TCR sequences were seen very rarely across donors, but some public TCRs occurred in many. CMV serostatus was the sole immune exposure information available.

On this clone: Its antigen is as yet unknown.

Vbeta (60) and Jbeta (13) primers were used in the PCR. TCRdb keeps only in-frame clones here, not all; method: immunoSEQ multiplex PCR. The table lists 150,000 to 200,000 clones, more than 80% of them singletons, with roughly 5.2% in the top ten. This TCR came from a man between 18 and 35 years old in good health and CMV-seronegative. Sequenced input: PBMCs.

This chain's CDR3 is CASSIKRTVGNTIYF. CDR3 DNA: TGTGCCAGTAGTATAAAACGGACTGTAGGAAACACCATATATTTT. The gene calls are TRBV19 and TRBJ1-3; D unresolved. This CDR3 has 15 residues. Germline V gene data show CDR1 as LNHDA and CDR2 as SQIVND (reference sequence). V lost 2 bases to trimming and J lost 4 bases, with 12 bases between them.